This T cell receptor beta chain came from a study of blood T cell repertoires in COVID-19. Produced via immunoSEQ multiplex PCR; TCRdb's table is partial and in-frame only. The profile covers roughly 380,000 clones, with about 90% appearing a single time and 1% to 1.5% taken by the ten largest. Germline CDR1 GTSNPN, CDR2 SVGIG (reference sequence). The CDR3 runs 13 residues. Material for sequencing was PBMCs or T cells enriched from blood (not recorded which). The TCR comes from a man younger than 40 who had recovered from COVID-19. The chain employs TRBV30 and TRBJ1-2; 8 bases are shared with TRBD1. The CDR3 protein is CAATDRVVNGYTF. CDR3 bases: TGTGCTGCAACGGACAGGGTGGTGAATGGCTACACCTTC.